These 30 T cell receptor beta chains originate from one sample sequenced in a study of blood T cells in healthy people across ages. Combining a sample-barcoded 5' primer with a J-beta primer mix, a second PCR ran for roughly 6 to 12 cycles. TCRdb passed the 5' RACE reads through MiXCR, listing each CDR3 protein once. This repertoire shows approximately 1,100,000 distinct CDR3 sequences, roughly 45% found once; its top ten account for 18%. The specimen was blood. These receptors came from an older woman in good health.

The rearrangement links TRBV7-2 to TRBJ2-3; perhaps TRBD2 as D (6 bases). Trimming removed 4 bases at V and 3 bases at J, with 14 bases between. Germline V gene lookup returns CDR1 SGHTA and CDR2 FQGNSA. The CDR3 length is 15 residues. The CDR3, as DNA: TGTGCCAGCAGCTCTCAGGTGGGGGGAACAGATACGCAGTATTTT. Its translation: CASSSQVGGTDTQYF.

Only a few counts were recorded for this clonotype. V and J are TRBV2 and TRBJ2-4, with 7 bases matching TRBD1. CDR3 length: 15 residues. Losses at the gene ends were 5 bases for V and 0 bases for J; bases not matched to a gene: 4. Germline values: CDR1 SNHLY, CDR2 FYNNEI. The CDR3 loop reads CASSKQGLAKNIQYF. As DNA, the CDR3 is TGTGCCAGCAGTAAACAGGGGCTAGCCAAAAACATTCAGTACTTC.

The V and J genes are TRBV6-2 or TRBV6-3 and TRBJ2-3, with 7 bases fitting TRBD2. The CDR3 spans 15 residues. Germline V gene lookup returns CDR1 MNHEY and CDR2 SVGEGT. V dropped 7 bases and J dropped 6; count of bases not matched to a gene: 13. CDR3 region: CASTLTSILGDTQYF. For the CDR3, the DNA is TGTGCCAGCACCCTGACTAGCATCCTCGGGGATACGCAGTATTTT.

This clonotype was picked up a small number of times. V and J are TRBV6-5 and TRBJ2-1; D remains unclear. Germline assignment: CDR1 MNHEY and CDR2 SVGAGI. CDR3 length: 13 residues. Trimming left V 5 bases short and J 1 base short, with 6 bases between. CDR3 DNA sequence: TGTGCCAGCAGTCACGGTTCCTACAATGAGCAGTTCTTC. Its protein is CASSHGSYNEQFF.

The sample holds one count of this clonotype. The chain employs TRBV20-1 and TRBJ1-5; D is ambiguous. CDR3 length: 15 residues. Trimming took 3 bases from V and 0 from J, leaving 12 bases between them. The V gene's germline CDR1 is DFQATT and CDR2 SNEGSKA (reference sequence). The CDR3 nucleotides read TGCAGTGCTAGGTCGCCAGCTCATAGCAATCAGCCCCAGCATTTT. This encodes CSARSPAHSNQPQHF.

In this sample, this clonotype turned up a few times. V usage is TRBV10-1 and J usage is TRBJ2-1, with D perhaps matching TRBD1 or TRBD2 (5 bases each). The CDR3 has 13 residues. Trimming pared 7 bases from V and 13 bases from J, leaving 20 bases between. Germline CDR1 and CDR2: WNHNN and SYGVQD (reference sequence). In DNA, the CDR3 is TGCGCCAGCATTGATACGCCGGGACGGAGACAGTTCTTC. Its translation is CASIDTPGRRQFF.

The sample holds many counts of this clonotype. The genes are TRBV20-1 and TRBJ2-7; no clear D gene. This CDR3 region has 12 residues. Germline assignment: CDR1 DFQATT and CDR2 SNEGSKA (reference sequence). The V gene lost 5 bases and the J gene lost 4 bases, with 12 bases spanning the gap. In nucleotides, the CDR3 is TGCAGTGCTCCGGACGGTTCTTACGAGCAGTACTTC. Protein: CSAPDGSYEQYF.

This sequence joins TRBV5-1 and TRBJ1-2; TRBD1 is a possible D gene (6 bases). The V end lost 5 bases, the J end lost 8 bases, and 16 bases lay between the germline ends. This CDR3 has 13 amino acids. Germline CDR1 SGHRS, CDR2 YFSETQ. The CDR3 DNA reads TGCGCCAGCAGGGAACAGGGAGTTCAGGGCTACACCTTC. Residues: CASREQGVQGYTF.

V and J are TRBV20-1 and TRBJ2-5, with 8 bases fitting TRBD2. Per the germline V gene, CDR1 is DFQATT and CDR2 is SNEGSKA (reference sequence). With 2 bases clipped from V and 4 bases from J, the junction kept 6 bases outside the gene matches. CDR3 length: 14 residues. CDR3 sequence: CSARPPAGGETQYF. The DNA for the CDR3 is TGCAGTGCTAGACCCCCCGCGGGGGGAGAGACCCAGTACTTC.

This clonotype appeared a few times. This rearrangement joins TRBV20-1 to TRBJ2-1; 8 bases fit TRBD2. CDR1 and CDR2 from the germline V gene are DFQATT and SNEGSKA (reference sequence). Unmatched junction bases numbered 11, after V lost 2 bases and J lost 8 bases. The CDR3 totals 15 residues. This chain's CDR3 is CSARRPSGWVDEQFF. For the CDR3, the DNA is TGCAGTGCTAGACGCCCTAGCGGGTGGGTAGATGAGCAGTTCTTC.

This clonotype was seen more than once but under ten times. This sequence may be a read error, since a much larger clone differs from it by one base. This chain joins TRBV29-1 and TRBJ2-7; TRBD1 is a possible D gene (6 bases). The CDR3 spans 15 residues. The V and J ends lost 0 bases and 7 bases respectively, with 19 bases between them. Germline lookup yields CDR1 SQVTM and CDR2 ANQGSEA. The CDR3 DNA reads TGCAGCGTTGAAGATGATGGCAGGGGTCACAATGAGCAGTACTTC. Encoded protein: CSVEDDGRGHNEQYF.

This clonotype was counted only a few times. The chain is built from TRBV6-1 and TRBJ1-3; D is perhaps TRBD1 (5 bases). The CDR3 extends over 14 amino acids. V was clipped by 7 bases and J by 0 bases, with 10 bases between them. The germline V gene encodes CDR1 MNHNS and CDR2 SASEGT. CDR3 amino acids: CASTERGSGNTIYF. CDR3 nucleotide sequence: TGTGCCAGCACCGAGAGGGGCTCTGGAAACACCATATATTTT.

The V and J genes are TRBV5-5 and TRBJ2-1; tentative D call: TRBD2 (6 bases). The last part of the DNA fits TRBJ2-7 better; the J call may be wrong. Per the germline V gene, CDR1 is SGHKS and CDR2 is YYEKEE (reference sequence). The CDR3 loop spans 19 amino acids. The CDR3 DNA reads as TGTGCCAGCAGCCCCCAGGGTAGCGGTAGAACTAGCTCCTACAATGAGCAGTACTTC. As protein: CASSPQGSGRTSSYNEQYF.

This clonotype was seen a few times. The V and J genes are TRBV20-1 and TRBJ2-5; 8 nucleotides line up with TRBD1. The CDR3 consists of 14 residues. The germline gives CDR1 DFQATT, CDR2 SNEGSKA (reference sequence). Germline trimming cut 3 bases from V and 5 bases from J; bases unmatched to any gene: 8. The CDR3 coding sequence is TGCAGTGCTAGTTCCAACAGGGGGTTGGAGACCCAGTACTTC. Amino acid sequence: CSASSNRGLETQYF.

The V and J genes are TRBV5-1 and TRBJ1-5; no definite D call. Trimming pared 1 base from V and 7 bases from J, leaving 9 bases between. The CDR3 has 13 amino acids. Germline V gene data show CDR1 as SGHRS and CDR2 as YFSETQ. CDR3 in DNA: TGCGCCAGCAGCTTGTTGGATACCCAGCCCCAGCATTTT. This sequence encodes CASSLLDTQPQHF.

This clonotype came up a few times. V and J are TRBV13 and TRBJ2-7, with 10 positions matching TRBD2. The CDR3 loop spans 18 amino acids. Germline CDR1 reads PRHDT; CDR2 reads FYEKMQ (reference sequence). With 0 bases clipped from V and 4 bases from J, the junction kept 12 bases outside the gene matches. The DNA for the CDR3 is TGTGCCAGCAGCTTAGGACCTAGCGGGAGAGCGGGAGGATACGAGCAGTACTTC. Amino acids: CASSLGPSGRAGGYEQYF.

The genes are TRBV6-5 and TRBJ2-7; possible D gene TRBD1, 6 bases. V was pared by 8 bases and J by 3 bases, with 11 bases between. Germline CDR1 reads MNHEY; CDR2 reads SVGAGI. The CDR3 extends over 12 amino acids. This chain's CDR3 is CASGGPGYEQYF. DNA of the CDR3: TGTGCCAGCGGGGGCCCAGGCTACGAGCAGTACTTC.

The chain uses TRBV5-6 and TRBJ2-3, with TRBD2 matching over 14 bases. The trim removed 3 bases at V and 4 bases at J, leaving 4 bases unmatched. The V gene's germline CDR1 is SGHDT and CDR2 YYEEEE. There are 16 residues in the CDR3. CDR3 amino acids: CASSWGTSGSPDTQYF. DNA of the CDR3: TGTGCCAGCAGCTGGGGGACTAGCGGGAGTCCAGATACGCAGTATTTT.

The chain couples TRBV10-2 to TRBJ2-5, with a tentative D call TRBD1 (5 bases). CDR1 and CDR2 (germline): WSHSY, SAAADI. Trimming left V 6 bases short and J 1 base short, with 9 bases between. The CDR3 length is 13 residues. The CDR3 DNA reads as TGCGCCAGCAGGGCAGACAGCCAAGAGACCCAGTACTTC. This encodes CASRADSQETQYF.

This clonotype was found many times. This rearrangement joins TRBV12-3 or TRBV12-4 to TRBJ2-7; TRBD1 matches at 7 bases. The length of the CDR3 is 14 residues. Losses at the gene ends were 4 bases for V and 4 bases for J; bases not matched to a gene: 7. The CDR3 protein is CASSSATGKYEQYF. DNA of the CDR3: TGTGCCAGCAGTTCCGCGACAGGGAAGTACGAGCAGTACTTC.

Regarding this clonotype: One end of the junction is discordant with germline, which a read error may explain. This chain connects TRBV7-3 to TRBJ2-6, with 7 bases aligning to TRBD1. Germline CDR1 SGHTA, CDR2 FQGTGA. The CDR3 is made up of 18 amino acids. CDR3 sequence (DNA): TGTACCAGCAGCTTATTCTACAGGGGAACAGTTGGGGCCAACGTCCTGACTTTC. It encodes CTSSLFYRGTVGANVLTF.

The gene calls are TRBV7-9 and TRBJ2-1; D unresolved. CDR3 length: 13 residues. Deletions cut 4 bases from V and 9 bases from J, with 13 bases between. The V gene's germline CDR1 is SEHNR and CDR2 FQNEAQ (reference sequence). Here the CDR3 DNA reads TGTGCCAGCAGCTCCCTAATAGTTGGTGAGCAGTTCTTC. Translated, it gives CASSSLIVGEQFF.

In its sample, this clonotype was seen many times. The chain uses TRBV20-1 and TRBJ2-5; D remains unclear. Germline V gene sequence: CDR1 DFQATT, CDR2 SNEGSKA (reference sequence). Trimming shortened V by 1 base and J by 0 bases, and 12 bases separated the two germline ends. The CDR3 runs 15 residues. CDR3 DNA sequence: TGCAGTGCTAGAGCCAACCGTCGGGACCAAGAGACCCAGTACTTC. It specifies CSARANRRDQETQYF.

The J gene is TRBJ2-3, the V gene TRBV5-1; no clear D gene. This CDR3 comprises 14 residues. Germline CDR1 is SGHRS and CDR2 is YFSETQ. Trimming shortened V by 1 base and J by 2 bases, and 8 bases separated the two germline ends. CDR3 DNA: TGCGCCAGCAGCTTGTCACAGTCCACAGATACGCAGTATTTT. The encoded protein is CASSLSQSTDTQYF.

The chain links TRBV13 to TRBJ2-7; 8 bases map to TRBD2. CDR1 is PRHDT, CDR2 FYEKMQ, per germline (reference sequence). Trimming cost V 5 bases and J 4 bases; bases outside gene matches: 22. This CDR3 spans 19 amino acids. The chain's CDR3 is CASSPSFQRELSRPYEQYF. CDR3 nucleotide sequence: TGTGCCAGCAGCCCGTCGTTCCAGCGGGAGCTTTCTAGACCTTACGAGCAGTACTTC.

This chain uses TRBV14 with TRBJ2-7, with D possibly matching TRBD2 (5 bases). CDR3 length equals 15 residues. Per germline, CDR1 SGHDN and CDR2 FVKESK. Trimming shortened V by 3 bases and J by 7 bases, and 19 bases separated the two germline ends. The CDR3 DNA is TGTGCCAGCAGCCACCTCCCTATGGAACGGGGTGAGCAGTACTTC. It translates to CASSHLPMERGEQYF.

The chain combines TRBV15 with TRBJ2-1; perhaps TRBD2 as D (5 bases). CDR3 length equals 13 residues. V was shortened by 5 bases and J by 8 bases, with 13 bases between the two germline ends. The germline gives CDR1 LNHNV, CDR2 YYDKDF (reference sequence). The CDR3 spells CATSPPTRDEQFF. The CDR3 DNA reads TGTGCCACCAGCCCACCTACGCGGGATGAGCAGTTCTTC. Based on the CDR3 plus reference TRBV15 and TRBJ2-1, the full variable domain is DAMVIQNPRYQVTQFGKPVTLSCSQTLNHNVMYWYQQKSSQAPKLLFHYYDKDFNNEADTPDNFQSRRPNTSFCFLDIRSPGLGDTAMYLCATSPPTRDEQFFGPGTRLTVL.

This sequence joins TRBV27 and TRBJ2-2; a possible D gene is TRBD2 (5 bases). CDR3 size: 13 residues. V was shortened by 3 bases and J by 7 bases, with 9 bases between the two germline ends. Germline V gene sequence: CDR1 MNHEY, CDR2 SMNVEV (reference sequence). DNA for the CDR3: TGTGCCAGCAGTTTCGCCGGGATCGGGGAGCTGTTTTTT. Protein: CASSFAGIGELFF.

This clonotype was observed a few times. V usage is TRBV7-9 and J usage is TRBJ1-6; no firm D call. V lost 6 bases, J lost 8 bases, and 14 bases lay in between. Looked up from germline, CDR1 is SEHNR and CDR2 is FQNEAQ (reference sequence). This CDR3 spans 14 amino acids. The CDR3 region has the DNA TGTGCCAGCAGTACCGGGGTGCGGGATTCACCCCTCCACTTT. It yields the protein CASSTGVRDSPLHF.

The chain uses TRBV29-1 and TRBJ2-7, with a tentative D call TRBD1 (6 bases). V lost 3 bases and J lost 8, with 11 bases in between. Per the germline V gene, CDR1 is SQVTM and CDR2 is ANQGSEA. This CDR3 has 11 residues. The CDR3 region has the DNA TGCAGCGTTGAGGGCAGGGGCAAGCAGTACTTC. Amino acid sequence: CSVEGRGKQYF.